The clone carrying this TCR beta chain showed up just once. Its antigen is undetermined. The record originates from a study of T cells after posttransplantation cyclophosphamide. V gave up 4 bases and J gave up 3 bases, with 16 bases separating them. CDR3 size: 16 residues. Germline V CDR1 and CDR2: LGHNA, YSLEER. TCRdb keeps only in-frame clones here, not all; method: immunoSEQ multiplex PCR. Among roughly 20,000 clones listed, 70% to 85% were seen once. Whole-study results and caveats: Blood and skin or GI T cell repertoires showed limited TRB overlap. Recipient CMV seropositivity and CMV reactivation strongly tracked TRB clonality. Donor-recipient repertoire similarity was low at 1-2 months, rising over year one.

A marrow graft followed busulfan-fludarabine conditioning, with cyclophosphamide on days +3 and +4. The TCR sequence derives from a male patient aged 25 to 39 who received an allogeneic stem cell transplant from a related donor, was CMV-positive, and had acute GVHD only. Some T cells may originate from the graft donor. This sample comprised PBMCs, obtained after an allogeneic stem cell transplant with post-transplant cyclophosphamide. The chain couples TRBV4-3 to TRBJ1-3; no reliable D call. CDR3 bases: TGCGCCAGCAGCCCTACCCCCGCCTCCTTTGGAAACACCATATATTTT. As protein: CASSPTPASFGNTIYF.